These 27 T cell receptor beta chains were sequenced from one sample in a study of blood T cell repertoires in COVID-19. Produced via immunoSEQ multiplex PCR; TCRdb's table is partial and in-frame only. The data contain around 97,000 clones, approximately 84% of them singletons. The specimen was peripheral blood. The source is a human donor in a cohort sampled during active COVID-19.

CDR3 protein: CASSLAVFSTDTQYF. Here the CDR3 DNA reads TGCGCCAGCAGCTTGGCAGTGTTTAGCACAGATACGCAGTATTTT. J is TRBJ2-3 and V is TRBV5-1; D unresolved. V was cut by 0 bases and J by 0 bases, with 8 bases left in between. CDR1 and CDR2 from the germline V gene are SGHRS and YFSETQ. This CDR3 comprises 15 residues.

V usage is TRBV2 and J usage is TRBJ1-2, with 8 bases lining up with TRBD1. Per germline, CDR1 SNHLY and CDR2 FYNNEI. This CDR3 has 14 amino acids. Trimming cost V 7 bases and J 3 bases; bases outside gene matches: 7. The CDR3 coding sequence is TGTGCCAGCATTCAGGGGGCCTCTTACTATGGCTACACCTTC. This translates into CASIQGASYYGYTF.

The chain links TRBV5-1 to TRBJ2-5, with 14 bases aligning to TRBD2. J was trimmed by 3 bases and V by 1 base; bases with no gene match: 2. This CDR3 contains 16 residues. The V gene's germline CDR1 is SGHRS and CDR2 YFSETQ. The CDR3 DNA reads TGCGCCAGCAGCTTGATGACTAGCGGGGGGGAAGAGACCCAGTACTTC. Translation gives CASSLMTSGGEETQYF.

The chain recombines TRBV6-2 or TRBV6-3 with TRBJ2-1, with 11 bases that match TRBD2. The CDR3 sequence is 17 residues long. Germline lookup yields CDR1 MNHEY and CDR2 SVGEGT. J was trimmed by 9 bases and V by 6 bases; bases with no gene match: 16. DNA for the CDR3: TGTGCCAGCAGCCGTCCCTCTAGCGGGGGGTTAAATGGTGAGCAGTTCTTC. Translation: CASSRPSSGGLNGEQFF.

This clone was counted a few times. This chain connects TRBV2 to TRBJ1-2, with a tentative D call TRBD1 (6 bases). The CDR3 contains 15 residues. The V end lost 11 bases, the J end lost 8 bases, and 27 bases lay between the germline ends. CDR1 and CDR2 (germline): SNHLY, FYNNEI. As DNA, the CDR3 is TGTGCCGGCGTCGGGTTTGGGGGCCCGAGAAAGGGCTACACCTTC. Residues: CAGVGFGGPRKGYTF.

This chain connects TRBV11-2 to TRBJ1-1; TRBD1 matches at 8 bases. The CDR3 covers 16 residues. Germline-derived CDR1 and CDR2 are SGHAT and FQNNGV. With 1 base clipped from V and 1 base from J, the junction kept 5 bases outside the gene matches. The CDR3 region has the DNA TGTGCCAGCAGCTTAGTCGGGACAGGTCAGAACACTGAAGCTTTCTTT. Encoded protein: CASSLVGTGQNTEAFF.

This chain uses TRBV5-1 with TRBJ1-1; D gene unclear. The CDR3 runs 14 residues. CDR1 SGHRS and CDR2 YFSETQ come from the germline V gene. V dropped 4 bases and J dropped 1 base, with 11 bases sitting between them. The CDR3 sequence: CASSPNAANTEAFF. CDR3 DNA sequence: TGCGCCAGCAGCCCGAATGCGGCGAACACTGAAGCTTTCTTT.

The chain links TRBV5-1 to TRBJ1-1; D might be TRBD1 (6 bases). V was trimmed by 0 bases and J by 6 bases, leaving 12 bases between them. The CDR3 is 14 residues long. Per the germline V gene, CDR1 is SGHRS and CDR2 is YFSETQ. This CDR3 is CASSLEDGGPEAFF. For the CDR3, the DNA is TGCGCCAGCAGCTTGGAGGATGGGGGCCCTGAAGCTTTCTTT. The full variable domain, rest sourced from reference TRBV5-1 and TRBJ1-1, is KAGVTQTPRYLIKTRGQQVTLSCSPISGHRSVSWYQQTPGQGLQFLFEYFSETQRNKGNFPGRFSGRQFSNSRSEMNVSTLELGDSALYLCASSLEDGGPEAFFGQGTRLTVV.

V is TRBV6-5 and J is TRBJ1-1; D is perhaps TRBD1 (6 bases). Germline V gene data show CDR1 as MNHEY and CDR2 as SVGAGI. Trimming left V 6 bases short and J 1 base short, with 12 bases between. This CDR3 is built from 14 residues. CDR3 amino acids: CASRDRAKNTEAFF. The DNA for the CDR3 is TGTGCCAGCAGGGACAGAGCTAAGAACACTGAAGCTTTCTTT.

The chain recombines TRBV23-1 with TRBJ2-5; TRBD1 matches at 9 bases. TRBV23-1 is flagged as an ORF with uncertain function. After removal of 4 bases from V and 3 bases from J, the junction contained 6 bases not matched to a gene. CDR3 length: 15 residues. CDR3 in DNA: TGCGCCAGCAGTCCTTCTCGGGACAGGGAAGAGACCCAGTACTTC. Translating gives CASSPSRDREETQYF.

The chain links TRBV9 to TRBJ1-5; the match to TRBD1 covers 8 bases. CDR3 length: 14 residues. V was pared by 4 bases and J by 6 bases, with 6 bases of the junction left unmatched. Germline assignment: CDR1 SGDLS and CDR2 YYNGEE. This chain's CDR3 is CASSLDRDGQPQHF. The CDR3 DNA reads TGTGCCAGCAGCCTGGACAGGGACGGTCAGCCCCAGCATTTT.

The chain couples TRBV12-3 or TRBV12-4 to TRBJ1-1; D not resolved. This CDR3 comprises 13 residues. V was pared by 7 bases and J by 1 base, with 10 bases between. The CDR3 sequence is CASTRGRNTEAFF. The CDR3 nucleotides are TGTGCCAGCACACGTGGCCGGAACACTGAAGCTTTCTTT.

The rearrangement joins TRBV5-1 to TRBJ2-7; 10 bases are a match to TRBD1. V dropped 6 bases and J dropped 4; count of bases not matched to a gene: 7. Germline V lookup: CDR1 SGHRS, CDR2 YFSETQ. CDR3 length: 14 residues. The CDR3 nucleotides are TGCGCCAGCACGCCAGGGGACAGGGGTTACGAGCAGTACTTC. Protein product: CASTPGDRGYEQYF.

The CDR3 nucleotides read TGTGCCAGCAGTTTGTGGGCCACCTACGAGCAGTACTTC. It encodes CASSLWATYEQYF. This chain joins TRBV2 and TRBJ2-7; D is unclear. V lost 5 bases and J lost 2, with 10 bases in between. The CDR3 runs 13 residues. Germline CDR1 reads SNHLY; CDR2 reads FYNNEI.

This chain links TRBV5-4 with TRBJ2-1, with TRBD1 matching 7 bases. The CDR3 spans 13 residues. V lost 4 bases and J lost 8; bases outside the gene matches: 6. Germline values: CDR1 SGHNT, CDR2 YYREEE (reference sequence). CDR3 DNA: TGTGCCAGCAGCCTTGTAGGGGGCCATGAGCAGTTCTTC. It specifies CASSLVGGHEQFF.

The gene calls are TRBV6-5 and TRBJ2-3; 7 bases are a match to TRBD1. Germline trimming cut 2 bases from V and 2 bases from J; bases unmatched to any gene: 7. CDR1 and CDR2 from the germline V gene are MNHEY and SVGAGI. The CDR3 spans 16 residues. CDR3 DNA: TGTGCCAGCAGTTACAGGGGGCGTCAAGACACAGATACGCAGTATTTT. It yields the protein CASSYRGRQDTDTQYF.

The V call is TRBV3-1 (or the pseudogene TRBV3-2), the J call TRBJ1-3; TRBD1 might be the D (5 bases). The germline gives CDR1 LGHDT, CDR2 YNNKEL (reference sequence). The CDR3 has 15 amino acids. The V end lost 0 bases, the J end lost 2 bases, and 8 bases lay between the germline ends. The CDR3 here is CASSQESGPGNTIYF. As DNA, the CDR3 is TGTGCCAGCAGCCAAGAGTCAGGGCCTGGAAACACCATATATTTT.

V and J are TRBV5-4 and TRBJ2-7, with 12 bases that match TRBD2. The V gene's germline CDR1 is SGHNT and CDR2 YYREEE (reference sequence). The CDR3 covers 16 residues. With V trimmed by 4 bases and J by 7 bases, 12 bases remained unmatched. The CDR3 nucleotides are TGTGCCAGCAGCGACCTACTAGCGGGGGGTCGAAATGAGCAGTACTTC. Its protein product is CASSDLLAGGRNEQYF.

CDR3 nucleotides: TGCGCCAGCAGCCATGGGACAGTGGGACAGCCCCAGCATTTT. Protein product: CASSHGTVGQPQHF. The V gene is TRBV4-1, the J gene TRBJ1-5; 7 positions match TRBD1. The CDR3 has 14 amino acids. CDR1 is MGHRA, CDR2 YSYEKL, per germline. The V segment lost 3 bases and the J segment 7 bases; nucleotides outside the gene matches: 6.

The genes are TRBV5-6 and TRBJ2-7, with 13 bases aligning to TRBD2. The CDR3 has 17 residues. Per the germline V gene, CDR1 is SGHDT and CDR2 is YYEEEE. The V and J ends lost 4 bases and 2 bases, in that order; junction bases with no gene match: 9. The CDR3: CASSSSGTSGVTYEQYF. In DNA, the CDR3 is TGTGCCAGCAGCAGCTCCGGGACTAGCGGGGTGACCTACGAGCAGTACTTC. Together with reference TRBV5-6 and TRBJ2-7, the CDR3 gives the full variable domain: DAGVTQSPTHLIKTRGQQVTLRCSPKSGHDTVSWYQQALGQGPQFIFQYYEEEERQRGNFPDRFSGHQFPNYSSELNVNALLLGDSALYLCASSSSGTSGVTYEQYFGPGTRLTVT.

J is TRBJ1-4 and V is TRBV30, with 9 bases that match TRBD1. This CDR3 is 13 amino acids long. The germline gives CDR1 GTSNPN, CDR2 SVGIG (reference sequence). V shed 3 bases, J shed 8 bases, and the junction held 4 bases outside the gene matches. The CDR3 bases are TGTGCCTGGAGCGGAGGGACAGGGGAAAAACTGTTTTTT. Residues: CAWSGGTGEKLFF.

This chain uses TRBV4-1 with TRBJ1-5, with 9 bases identical to TRBD1. Germline values: CDR1 MGHRA, CDR2 YSYEKL. V was pared by 3 bases and J by 5 bases, with 2 bases of the junction left unmatched. The CDR3 covers 14 residues. The CDR3 reads CASSHRQGDQPQHF. In DNA, the CDR3 is TGCGCCAGCAGCCATCGACAGGGGGATCAGCCCCAGCATTTT.

The J gene is TRBJ1-4, the V gene TRBV3-1 (or the pseudogene TRBV3-2), with D tentatively TRBD1 (6 bases). Germline V gives CDR1 LGHDT, CDR2 YNNKEL (reference sequence). Trimming left V 4 bases short and J 8 bases short, with 17 bases between. There are 15 residues in the CDR3. This chain's CDR3 is CASSPPGGAGEKLFF. CDR3 nucleotides: TGTGCCAGCAGCCCTCCCGGGGGGGCTGGGGAAAAACTGTTTTTT.

This chain joins TRBV2 and TRBJ1-6; D call uncertain. Germline lookup yields CDR1 SNHLY and CDR2 FYNNEI. The V and J ends lost 8 bases and 4 bases respectively, with 6 bases between them. The CDR3 has 12 amino acids. The CDR3 loop is CASRGYNSPLHF. The CDR3 DNA follows: TGTGCCAGCCGAGGGTATAATTCACCCCTCCACTTT.

Written as DNA, the CDR3 is TGTGCCTGGAGTGTAGAAAGGGGGCGAGGCTACACCTTC. It codes for CAWSVERGRGYTF. V and J are TRBV30 and TRBJ1-2; 7 bases are shared with TRBD1. The CDR3 has 13 residues. With 0 bases clipped from V and 8 bases from J, the junction kept 6 bases outside the gene matches. CDR1 is GTSNPN, CDR2 SVGIG, per germline (reference sequence).

V and J are TRBV11-2 and TRBJ1-6, with TRBD1 as a possible D gene (5 bases). CDR1 is SGHAT and CDR2 is FQNNGV in the germline V gene. There are 15 residues in the CDR3. The V gene lost 6 bases and the J gene lost 7 bases, with 16 bases spanning the gap. This CDR3 is CASRGFQGRNSPLHF. CDR3 nucleotide sequence: TGTGCCAGCAGGGGATTTCAGGGCAGGAATTCACCCCTCCACTTT.

The chain has TRBV5-8 and TRBJ1-1; 8 bases agree with TRBD1. With 2 bases clipped from V and 5 bases from J, the junction kept 8 bases outside the gene matches. Per the germline V gene, CDR1 is SGHTS and CDR2 is YDEGEE. The CDR3 has 15 residues. CDR3 sequence: CASSLLTGVWTEAFF. The CDR3 DNA reads as TGTGCCAGCAGCTTACTGACAGGGGTGTGGACTGAAGCTTTCTTT.